This passage covers 7 T cell receptor beta chains from one sample sequenced in a study of tumor-infiltrating lymphocytes in localized non-small cell lung cancer. TCRdb's copy holds only in-frame clones and misses some; the assay was immunoSEQ multiplex PCR. The sample carries roughly 13,000 clones, 80% to 90% recorded once. Material: lung tumor tissue. The receptors were sampled from a human donor with non-small cell lung cancer.

The gene calls are TRBV19 and TRBJ1-5; 10 bases align to TRBD1. Germline CDR1 is LNHDA and CDR2 is SQIVND (reference sequence). After removal of 7 bases from V and 1 base from J, the junction contained 13 bases not matched to a gene. The CDR3 runs 18 residues. In nucleotides, the CDR3 is TGTGCCAGTACCAGATCACCGGGACAGGGGTCGAGCAATCAGCCCCAGCATTTT. This gives the protein CASTRSPGQGSSNQPQHF.

This clone was observed a single time. The V gene is TRBV7-9, the J gene TRBJ1-2, with unresolved D. Germline CDR1 SEHNR, CDR2 FQNEAQ (reference sequence). The CDR3 is 13 residues long. V lost 2 bases and J 4 bases, leaving 8 bases between the germline ends. The CDR3 loop reads CASSLPAIYGYTF. In DNA, the CDR3 is TGTGCCAGCAGCTTACCAGCGATCTATGGCTACACCTTC.

The chain combines TRBV2 with TRBJ2-1, with a possible D match to TRBD2 (7 bases). Deletions cut 7 bases from V and 2 bases from J, with 18 bases between. The CDR3 length is 16 residues. Germline loops: CDR1 SNHLY, CDR2 FYNNEI. In DNA form, the CDR3 reads TGTGCCAGCAACGAAGGGGGGGCTACCCCCTACAATGAGCAGTTCTTC. Translated: CASNEGGATPYNEQFF. The variable domain in full, completed from reference TRBV2 and TRBJ2-1, reads EPEVTQTPSHQVTQMGQEVILRCVPISNHLYFYWYRQILGQKVEFLVSFYNNEISEKSEIFDDQFSVERPDGSNFTLKIRSTKLEDSAMYFCASNEGGATPYNEQFFGPGTRLTVL.

This chain uses TRBV6-6 with TRBJ2-3; 10 nucleotides match TRBD1. Germline CDR1 is MNHNY and CDR2 is SVGAGI (reference sequence). This CDR3 comprises 16 residues. V lost 6 bases to trimming and J lost 2 bases; unmatched junction nucleotides: 8. The CDR3 sequence is CASSRGQGVYTDTQYF. For the CDR3, the DNA is TGTGCCAGCAGCCGCGGACAGGGGGTTTACACAGATACGCAGTATTTT.

This clone came up once. CDR3 bases: TGTGCCAGCAGTGACACAGGGGGCGGACGCTCTGGGGCCAACGTCCTGACTTTC. Translating it yields CASSDTGGGRSGANVLTF. The chain recombines TRBV6-1 with TRBJ2-6; the match to TRBD1 covers 9 bases. The CDR3 length is 18 residues. The V gene's germline CDR1 is MNHNS and CDR2 SASEGT. The V and J ends lost 3 bases and 0 bases, in that order; junction bases with no gene match: 6.

The rearrangement joins TRBV7-3 to TRBJ2-1; D not resolved. Between the trimmed V and J ends, which lost 1 base and 5 bases, there was a span of 6 bases. This CDR3 spans 13 amino acids. Germline V gene data show CDR1 as SGHTA and CDR2 as FQGTGA. CDR3 nucleotide sequence: TGTGCCAGCAGCTTAAGTCGAGACAATGAGCAGTTCTTC. Protein: CASSLSRDNEQFF.

The chain uses TRBV6-6 and TRBJ2-3; D may be TRBD2 (5 bases). The CDR3 consists of 15 residues. The V end lost 6 bases, the J end lost 2 bases, and 15 bases lay between the germline ends. Germline-derived CDR1 and CDR2 are MNHNY and SVGAGI (reference sequence). The CDR3 DNA reads as TGTGCCAGCAGGGAGGAACGAGGTTACACAGATACGCAGTATTTT. Amino acids: CASREERGYTDTQYF.